Shown below are 18 T cell receptor beta chains from a single sample sequenced in a study of blood T cell repertoires in COVID-19. Profiled with immunoSEQ multiplex PCR; TCRdb holds only in-frame clones, not every one. The sample contains under 50,000 clones, 85% to 95% of which appear only once. The sample consisted of peripheral blood. These receptors came from a man aged 60 to 69 with COVID-19, enrolled during active disease.

This chain links TRBV11-2 with TRBJ1-2; 7 nucleotides match TRBD1. J gave up 7 bases and V 5 bases, and 10 bases lay outside the gene matches. Germline V gives CDR1 SGHAT, CDR2 FQNNGV. This CDR3 region has 14 residues. CDR3 region: CASSPQGFTIGYTF. The CDR3 DNA is TGTGCCAGCAGCCCACAGGGGTTTACGATTGGCTACACCTTC.

This chain uses TRBV23-1 with TRBJ2-7; D not resolved. TRBV23-1 is recorded as an ORF, its role being uncertain. With 0 bases removed from V and 4 bases from J, the gap between germline ends came to 22 bases. The CDR3 sequence is 18 residues long. This chain's CDR3 is CASSQSEVQVPWVYEQYF. The CDR3 nucleotides read TGCGCCAGCAGTCAATCAGAAGTCCAGGTCCCCTGGGTTTACGAGCAGTACTTC.

The count of this clone is one. The chain is built from TRBV19 and TRBJ2-3; 11 bases agree with TRBD1. The CDR3 runs 15 residues. Trimming cost V 3 bases and J 4 bases; bases outside gene matches: 3. Germline lookup yields CDR1 LNHDA and CDR2 SQIVND (reference sequence). CDR3 loop: CASSIRDRGSDTQYF. CDR3 bases: TGTGCCAGTAGTATCCGGGACAGGGGGTCAGATACGCAGTATTTT.

The chain joins TRBV3-1 (or the pseudogene TRBV3-2) to TRBJ1-3; D not certain. Germline CDR1 LGHDT, CDR2 YNNKEL (reference sequence). The V end was cut by 1 base, the J end by 4 bases, with 11 bases between. The CDR3 covers 15 residues. The CDR3 sequence: CASSQGYSPGNTIYF. CDR3 bases: TGTGCCAGCAGCCAAGGTTACTCACCGGGAAACACCATATATTTT.

The rearrangement joins TRBV27 to TRBJ1-1, with unresolved D. The CDR3 spans 14 residues. Trimming removed 2 bases from V and 1 base from J, with 8 bases in between. Germline-derived CDR1 and CDR2 are MNHEY and SMNVEV (reference sequence). The CDR3 reads CASSLKTGNTEAFF. DNA for the CDR3: TGTGCCAGCAGTTTAAAAACCGGGAACACTGAAGCTTTCTTT.

The V gene is TRBV12-5, the J gene TRBJ2-5, with TRBD1 identical over 9 bases. The DNA matches TRBJ2-7 better at its end, which makes the J call doubtful. CDR1 is LGHNT, CDR2 FRNRAP, per germline. The CDR3 loop spans 13 amino acids. CDR3 nucleotides: TGTGCTAGTGGTCTCGGGACAGGGAGCGAGCAGTACTTC. Amino acid sequence: CASGLGTGSEQYF.

The chain links TRBV2 to TRBJ1-3; D unclear. The CDR3 has 14 amino acids. Trimming removed 6 bases from V and 0 bases from J, with 9 bases in between. Germline V gives CDR1 SNHLY, CDR2 FYNNEI. The CDR3 nucleotides read TGTGCCAGCAGGGAGACCCACTCTGGAAACACCATATATTTT. Amino acids: CASRETHSGNTIYF.

In this sample, this clone turned up a few times. The chain recombines TRBV28 with TRBJ2-2; D is undetermined. V was pared by 2 bases and J by 6 bases, with 13 bases between. From germline, CDR1 is MDHEN and CDR2 SYDVKM. The CDR3 extends over 15 amino acids. The CDR3 DNA sequence: TGTGCCAGCAGTTTAGGTCTGGTCGGAGCCGGGGAGCTGTTTTTT. Translation: CASSLGLVGAGELFF.

The rearrangement joins TRBV30 to TRBJ1-6; D is possibly TRBD1 (5 bases). The V gene lost 0 bases and the J gene lost 9 bases, with 15 bases spanning the gap. The germline V gene has CDR1 GTSNPN and CDR2 SVGIG (reference sequence). The CDR3 is 15 residues long. The CDR3 region has the DNA TGTGCCTGGAGTGTACCCGGGGGGTTCGGTTCACCCCTCCACTTT. Encoded protein: CAWSVPGGFGSPLHF. The whole variable domain, filled in from reference TRBV30 and TRBJ1-6, reads SQTIHQWPATLVQPVGSPLSLECTVEGTSNPNLYWYRQAAGRGLQLLFYSVGIGQISSEVPQNLSASRPQDRQFILSSKKLLLSDSGFYLCAWSVPGGFGSPLHFGNGTRLTVT.

This chain links TRBV6-1 with TRBJ1-1, with a weak D call TRBD1 (5 bases). The V and J ends lost 3 bases and 4 bases respectively, with 12 bases between them. The germline V gene has CDR1 MNHNS and CDR2 SASEGT. The length of the CDR3 is 14 residues. The CDR3 sequence: CASSDRDGRTEAFF. In DNA form, the CDR3 reads TGTGCCAGCAGTGACAGGGATGGGCGCACTGAAGCTTTCTTT.

The chain is built from TRBV7-9 and TRBJ1-4, with a tentative D call TRBD1 (5 bases). Germline V CDR1 and CDR2: SEHNR, FQNEAQ (reference sequence). This CDR3 region has 17 residues. Trimming removed 5 bases at V and 3 bases at J, with 19 bases between. CDR3 residues: CASSPPEGIRANEKLFF. The CDR3 region has the DNA TGTGCCAGCAGCCCTCCCGAAGGGATCAGGGCTAATGAAAAACTGTTTTTT. Supplemented by reference TRBV7-9 and TRBJ1-4, the full variable domain reads DTGVSQNPRHKITKRGQNVTFRCDPISEHNRLYWYRQTLGQGPEFLTYFQNEAQLEKSRLLSDRFSAERPKGSFSTLEIQRTEQGDSAMYLCASSPPEGIRANEKLFFGSGTQLSVL.

V usage is TRBV9 and J usage is TRBJ1-4, with TRBD1 matching over 7 bases. The CDR3 runs 14 residues. The trim removed 1 base at V and 8 bases at J, leaving 5 bases unmatched. Germline V CDR1 and CDR2: SGDLS, YYNGEE. The chain's CDR3 is CASSVKGANEKLFF. Written as DNA, the CDR3 is TGTGCCAGCAGCGTAAAGGGGGCAAACGAAAAACTGTTTTTT.

CDR3 loop: CASSSGQREIGTF. The DNA of the CDR3 is TGTGCCAGCAGTTCCGGTCAGCGGGAGATAGGCACCTTC. The chain combines TRBV6-6 with TRBJ1-2; unclear D gene. Germline V gene sequence: CDR1 MNHNY, CDR2 SVGAGI (reference sequence). The CDR3 contains 13 residues. Between the trimmed V and J ends, which lost 4 bases and 13 bases, there was a span of 19 bases.

The chain couples TRBV7-8 to TRBJ1-1; D not certain. Trimming cost V 2 bases and J 4 bases, with 8 bases left between them. The CDR3 length is 13 residues. The V gene's germline CDR1 is SGHVS and CDR2 FQNEAQ. The CDR3, as DNA: TGTGCCAGCAGCTTACAGGATTTCACTGAAGCTTTCTTT. It translates to CASSLQDFTEAFF.

The V call is TRBV4-2, the J call TRBJ2-2; TRBD2 might be the D (5 bases). The length of the CDR3 is 15 residues. CDR1 LGHNA and CDR2 YNFKEQ come from the germline V gene. V was pared by 0 bases and J by 6 bases, with 11 bases between. The CDR3, as DNA: TGTGCCAGCAGCCAAGATAGACTTAGCGCCGGGGAGCTGTTTTTT. This sequence encodes CASSQDRLSAGELFF.

A few counts support this clone. The chain carries TRBV6-5 and TRBJ2-7; 8 bases fit TRBD1. Germline CDR1 reads MNHEY; CDR2 reads SVGAGI. The trim removed 5 bases at V and 6 bases at J, leaving 9 bases unmatched. This CDR3 region has 14 residues. DNA for the CDR3: TGTGCCAGCAGTACCAGGGGGCGACCGCTCGAGCAGTACTTC. Its protein is CASSTRGRPLEQYF.

CDR3 residues: CASSNGQGPETQYF. CDR3 nucleotide sequence: TGTGCCAGTAGTAATGGCCAGGGGCCGGAGACCCAGTACTTC. The rearrangement uses TRBV19 and TRBJ2-5; D is possibly TRBD1 (6 bases). Trimming removed 4 bases at V and 5 bases at J, with 14 bases between. Germline V CDR1 and CDR2: LNHDA, SQIVND (reference sequence). The CDR3 extends over 14 amino acids. Together with reference TRBV19 and TRBJ2-5, the CDR3 gives the full variable domain: DGGITQSPKYLFRKEGQNVTLSCEQNLNHDAMYWYRQDPGQGLRLIYYSQIVNDFQKGDIAEGYSVSREKKESFPLTVTSAQKNPTAFYLCASSNGQGPETQYFGPGTRLLVL.

V gene TRBV3-1 (or the pseudogene TRBV3-2) combines with J gene TRBJ1-5; D is possibly TRBD1 (6 bases). Per the germline V gene, CDR1 is LGHDT and CDR2 is YNNKEL (reference sequence). Trimming took off 4 bases at V and 7 bases at J, with 11 bases between the two ends. CDR3 length: 13 amino acids. The CDR3 DNA is TGTGCCAGCAGCCCCCGACAGGCACAGCCCCAGCATTTT. Translated: CASSPRQAQPQHF.